This note documents a single TCR beta chain sequence. With random hexamers, about 0.5 to 1 ug RNA was reverse transcribed. Amplification of TCR beta CDR3 used immunoSEQ multiplex PCR across 54 Vbeta and 13 Jbeta. A single record per CDR3 protein comes from TCRdb applying MiXCR to the immunoSEQ multiplex PCR reads. This table has 200,000 or so distinct CDR3 sequences, 85% to 95% appearing once. This sample stems from a study of CD8 T cells in Susac syndrome. For the study at large: Blood was drawn from Susac syndrome patients while they were therapy-naive, on corticosteroids, or on intravenous immunoglobulin alone.

The CDR3 is 12 residues long. Germline trimming cut 8 bases from V and 2 bases from J; bases unmatched to any gene: 4. The germline V gene encodes CDR1 SQVTM and CDR2 ANQGSEA. The TEMRA cells underwent FACS enrichment, while the CD8+ and CD4+ T cells underwent negative isolation. J is TRBJ2-5 and V is TRBV29-1, with 8 bases identical to TRBD2. The specimen sequenced was CD8+ T cells from PBMCs. This clonotype originated in a human donor with Susac syndrome. This chain's CDR3 is CSLGGEQETQYF. Written as DNA, the CDR3 is TGCAGCCTCGGGGGGGAGCAAGAGACCCAGTACTTC.